This TCR beta chain is drawn from a study of T cells in Graves' hyperthyroidism and ophthalmopathy. Study-wide context: Upon initial diagnosis and before any treatment, peripheral blood was collected.

This clonotype appeared many times. V was shortened by 4 bases and J by 4 bases, with 11 bases between the two germline ends. The V gene's germline CDR1 is SNHLY and CDR2 FYNNEI. This CDR3 is built from 14 residues. Using RNA transcripts as the source, TCR beta CDR3 regions were amplified. TCR CDR3 underwent first-round RT-PCR with the HTBI primer set. TCRdb recomputed calls from the multiplex PCR reads with MiXCR, one row per CDR3 protein. The sample has some 300,000 distinct CDR3 sequences, roughly an eighth seen once. J is TRBJ1-5 and V is TRBV2; a weak D match, TRBD1 (5 bases). This TCR came from a woman in her 40s with Graves' hyperthyroidism. Input material: blood. The DNA of the CDR3 is TGTGCCAGCAGTGGGGTCGGGGGAAATCAGCCCCAGCATTTT. Amino acid sequence: CASSGVGGNQPQHF.